Presented here are 23 T cell receptor beta chains from one specimen sequenced in a study of sequential checkpoint blockade in melanoma. The treatment denotes: randomized to nivolumab then ipilimumab (arm A) or the reverse (arm B). Clones were sequenced by immunoSEQ multiplex PCR, and TCRdb holds only the in-frame ones, with some missing. The data show over 15,000 clones, with around 83% seen just once and 36% held by the top ten. The material was CD8+ T cells sorted from blood (inferred from file names), obtained from a patient given nivolumab and ipilimumab in sequence. The receptors were sampled from a human donor with melanoma.

As concerns this clone: The same CDR3 also results from other DNA sequences found in this sample. This chain connects TRBV19 to TRBJ2-7, with D tentatively TRBD1 (5 bases). Trimming stripped 5 bases from V and 0 bases from J, with 20 bases between. The CDR3 spans 17 residues. Germline V gene lookup returns CDR1 LNHDA and CDR2 SQIVND (reference sequence). CDR3 sequence: CASSAAGQASGSYEQYF. DNA for the CDR3: TGTGCCAGTAGTGCGGCAGGGCAGGCGTCCGGCTCCTACGAGCAGTACTTC.

This clone has a single count. V and J are TRBV19 and TRBJ1-1; the match to TRBD1 covers 8 bases. CDR3 length: 16 residues. V lost 6 bases to trimming and J lost 0 bases; unmatched junction nucleotides: 9. Germline CDR1 reads LNHDA; CDR2 reads SQIVND (reference sequence). CDR3 sequence: CASSQTQGAVNTEAFF. DNA of the CDR3: TGTGCCAGTAGCCAAACCCAGGGGGCGGTGAACACTGAAGCTTTCTTT.

The chain links TRBV21-1 to TRBJ2-7; TRBD1, the table's D call, lacks a check against the DNA. TRBV21-1 is a known pseudogene. The CDR3 contains 15 residues. The CDR3: CASSKGRQGAYEQYF. The CDR3 nucleotides read TGTGCCAGCAGCAAAGGGCGACAGGGGGCCTACGAGCAGTACTTC.

This chain uses TRBV4-2 with TRBJ2-7, with a weak D call TRBD2 (6 bases). The germline V and J ends were trimmed by 0 bases and 3 bases, with 12 bases remaining between them. The CDR3 has 15 residues. Looked up from germline, CDR1 is LGHNA and CDR2 is YNFKEQ. This CDR3 is CASSQDWGELYEQYF. CDR3 DNA: TGTGCCAGCAGCCAAGATTGGGGGGAACTCTACGAGCAGTACTTC.

The CDR3 protein is CASSIDWEHEKLFF. The CDR3 coding sequence is TGTGCCAGTAGTATAGATTGGGAGCACGAAAAACTGTTTTTT. V and J are TRBV19 and TRBJ1-4, with D unclear. Per germline, CDR1 LNHDA and CDR2 SQIVND (reference sequence). Deletions cut 0 bases from V and 8 bases from J, with 10 bases between. The CDR3 consists of 14 residues.

V usage is TRBV19 and J usage is TRBJ2-5, with D uncertain. The V gene lost 5 bases and the J gene lost 5 bases, with 9 bases spanning the gap. From germline, CDR1 is LNHDA and CDR2 SQIVND (reference sequence). This CDR3 is 12 amino acids long. The CDR3: CASSLVGETQYF. The CDR3 nucleotides are TGTGCCAGTAGTCTAGTCGGGGAGACCCAGTACTTC.

V is TRBV14 and J is TRBJ2-7, with D possibly matching TRBD1 (5 bases). The V end was cut by 4 bases, the J end by 5 bases, with 24 bases between. The CDR3 contains 17 residues. Germline V lookup: CDR1 SGHDN, CDR2 FVKESK. The CDR3 reads CASSLAGWGLPENEQYF. The DNA of the CDR3 is TGTGCCAGCAGCCTTGCAGGGTGGGGCCTCCCTGAGAACGAGCAGTACTTC.

The chain uses TRBV7-9 and TRBJ2-4, with D perhaps TRBD2 (5 bases). With 4 bases removed from V and 1 base from J, the gap between germline ends came to 11 bases. The CDR3 sequence is 15 residues long. Germline values: CDR1 SEHNR, CDR2 FQNEAQ (reference sequence). CDR3 sequence: CASSSAGVAKNIQYF. The CDR3 nucleotides are TGTGCCAGCAGCTCCGCCGGGGTGGCCAAAAACATTCAGTACTTC.

This rearrangement joins TRBV13 to TRBJ2-5; 13 bases are a match to TRBD2. Germline assignment: CDR1 PRHDT and CDR2 FYEKMQ (reference sequence). Losses at the gene ends were 5 bases for V and 3 bases for J; bases not matched to a gene: 3. This CDR3 is built from 15 residues. The CDR3 sequence: CASSATSGREETQYF. The CDR3 DNA is TGTGCCAGCAGCGCAACTAGCGGGAGGGAAGAGACCCAGTACTTC.

The rearrangement uses TRBV7-9 and TRBJ2-7, with D possibly being TRBD2 (5 bases). CDR3 length equals 15 residues. Trimming removed 7 bases at V and 3 bases at J, with 19 bases between. CDR1 is SEHNR and CDR2 is FQNEAQ in the germline V gene (reference sequence). CDR3 sequence reads: CASNSGIGNFYEQYF. CDR3 bases: TGTGCCAGCAACTCCGGGATAGGGAATTTCTACGAGCAGTACTTC.

V is TRBV15 and J is TRBJ2-1, with D uncertain. This CDR3 comprises 15 residues. V was cut by 0 bases and J by 6 bases, with 12 bases left in between. Germline values: CDR1 LNHNV, CDR2 YYDKDF (reference sequence). The DNA of the CDR3 is TGTGCCACCAGCAGAGATTTAGTCGACTTCAATGAGCAGTTCTTC. It translates to CATSRDLVDFNEQFF.

This CDR3 reads CASSPHLVISSYNEQFF. The CDR3 nucleotides are TGTGCCAGCAGCCCCCACCTGGTGATCAGCTCCTACAATGAGCAGTTCTTC. The chain joins TRBV7-7 to TRBJ2-1, with D uncertain. This CDR3 is built from 17 residues. Looked up from germline, CDR1 is SSHAT and CDR2 is FNYEAQ (reference sequence). Trimming shortened V by 5 bases and J by 0 bases, and 17 bases separated the two germline ends.

V is TRBV7-8 and J is TRBJ1-5; TRBD1 agrees at 11 bases. The V segment lost 4 bases and the J segment 0 bases; nucleotides outside the gene matches: 5. The CDR3 is made up of 17 amino acids. Germline V CDR1 and CDR2: SGHVS, FQNEAQ. In DNA form, the CDR3 reads TGTGCCAGCAGCTCGCGGGACAGGGGGTTTAGCAATCAGCCCCAGCATTTT. Its protein is CASSSRDRGFSNQPQHF.

This rearrangement joins TRBV13 to TRBJ2-7; possibly TRBD2 for D (5 bases). Germline V gene lookup returns CDR1 PRHDT and CDR2 FYEKMQ (reference sequence). V shed 2 bases and J shed 2 bases, with 10 bases lying between them. The CDR3 contains 14 residues. The DNA of the CDR3 is TGTGCCAGCAGCTTACGGCTAGCCCCCTACGAGCAGTACTTC. Protein: CASSLRLAPYEQYF. Looking up the rest from reference TRBV13 and TRBJ2-7 gives the full variable domain: AAGVIQSPRHLIKEKRETATLKCYPIPRHDTVYWYQQGPGQDPQFLISFYEKMQSDKGSIPDRFSAQQFSDYHSELNMSSLELGDSALYFCASSLRLAPYEQYFGPGTRLTVT.

V gene TRBV19 combines with J gene TRBJ1-5; D remains ambiguous. Trimming cost V 6 bases and J 3 bases, with 12 bases left between them. The germline gives CDR1 LNHDA, CDR2 SQIVND (reference sequence). CDR3 length: 14 residues. CDR3 amino acids: CASSPDSFNQPQHF. The CDR3 DNA reads as TGTGCCAGTAGCCCAGATTCGTTCAATCAGCCCCAGCATTTT.

The J gene is TRBJ2-7, the V gene TRBV27; D not certain. The CDR3 loop spans 14 amino acids. Germline assignment: CDR1 MNHEY and CDR2 SMNVEV (reference sequence). V lost 2 bases to trimming and J lost 2 bases, with 10 bases between them. The CDR3 region has the DNA TGTGCCAGCAGTTTAGTCAGGCAAACCTACGAGCAGTACTTC. As protein: CASSLVRQTYEQYF.

CDR3: CAITQGLAELNTGELFF. The CDR3 DNA follows: TGTGCCATCACCCAGGGACTAGCGGAATTGAACACCGGGGAGCTGTTTTTT. The chain has TRBV10-3 and TRBJ2-2; 11 bases agree with TRBD2. The length of the CDR3 is 17 residues. V dropped 7 bases and J dropped 1; count of bases not matched to a gene: 8. CDR1 is ENHRY and CDR2 is SYGVKD in the germline V gene.

This chain joins TRBV15 and TRBJ2-1; 8 bases agree with TRBD2. This CDR3 has 15 amino acids. Germline CDR1 is LNHNV and CDR2 is YYDKDF (reference sequence). J lost 7 bases, V lost 0 bases, and 5 bases had no gene match. CDR3: CATSREVAGRNEQFF. CDR3 DNA sequence: TGTGCCACCAGCAGAGAGGTAGCGGGAAGGAATGAGCAGTTCTTC.

The V gene is TRBV14, the J gene TRBJ1-2; no firm D call. Germline CDR1 and CDR2: SGHDN and FVKESK. V was pared by 1 base and J by 8 bases, with 17 bases between. CDR3 length: 15 amino acids. Here the CDR3 DNA reads TGTGCCAGCAGCCAAGGAGTACACGCGAGGTTCGGCTACACCTTC. Translation: CASSQGVHARFGYTF.

This chain joins TRBV9 and TRBJ2-2; no clear D gene. Germline CDR1 reads SGDLS; CDR2 reads YYNGEE. The CDR3 covers 14 residues. The V and J ends lost 4 bases and 5 bases respectively, with 12 bases between them. DNA for the CDR3: TGTGCCAGCAGCCCCCTAGACCTAACCGGGGAGCTGTTTTTT. It is translated as CASSPLDLTGELFF.

The chain is built from TRBV30 and TRBJ2-7; D is possibly TRBD2 (5 bases). Trimming left V 0 bases short and J 0 bases short, with 12 bases between. The CDR3 has 15 residues. The germline gives CDR1 GTSNPN, CDR2 SVGIG (reference sequence). CDR3: CAWSVLPGSSYEQYF. CDR3 sequence (DNA): TGTGCCTGGAGTGTACTGCCTGGGAGCTCCTACGAGCAGTACTTC.

The chain links TRBV19 to TRBJ2-7, with TRBD2 identical over 8 bases. The CDR3 sequence is 15 residues long. Germline V lookup: CDR1 LNHDA, CDR2 SQIVND (reference sequence). V lost 3 bases and J lost 2; bases outside the gene matches: 6. CDR3: CASSISPGLAYEQYF. CDR3 nucleotide sequence: TGTGCCAGTAGTATTTCTCCGGGACTAGCCTACGAGCAGTACTTC.

The CDR3 nucleotides read TGTGCCAGCGCGGGAGGGCTAGCCAAAAACATTCAGTACTTC. This encodes CASAGGLAKNIQYF. The chain employs TRBV27 and TRBJ2-4, with 9 bases aligning to TRBD2. V shed 8 bases, J shed 0 bases, and the junction held 2 bases outside the gene matches. This CDR3 contains 14 residues. CDR1 and CDR2 (germline): MNHEY, SMNVEV (reference sequence).